Following are 26 T cell receptor beta chains from one sample sequenced in a study of OX40 agonist ivuxolimab in advanced cancers. Produced via immunoSEQ multiplex PCR; TCRdb's table is partial and in-frame only. The profile covers 70,000 to 90,000 clones, with more than 85% appearing a single time and about 8% taken by the ten largest. Sequenced material: CD4+ or CD8+ T cells sorted from blood, taken in a trial of the OX40 agonist ivuxolimab. The receptors originated from an adult with an advanced solid tumor such as melanoma, head and neck, liver or kidney cancer.

The genes are TRBV5-1 and TRBJ2-7; 9 bases align to TRBD1. V was clipped by 1 base and J by 4 bases; unmatched bases: 6. In germline, CDR1 is SGHRS, CDR2 YFSETQ. This CDR3 has 15 residues. CDR3 nucleotide sequence: TGCGCCAGCAGCTTGCACTGGACAGGGGCTTACGAGCAGTACTTC. Its translation is CASSLHWTGAYEQYF. Based on the CDR3 plus reference TRBV5-1 and TRBJ2-7, the full variable domain is KAGVTQTPRYLIKTRGQQVTLSCSPISGHRSVSWYQQTPGQGLQFLFEYFSETQRNKGNFPGRFSGRQFSNSRSEMNVSTLELGDSALYLCASSLHWTGAYEQYFGPGTRLTVT.

CDR3 protein: CASSFPGTSGRTRDNEQFF. CDR3 nucleotide sequence: TGCGCCAGCAGCTTTCCCGGGACTAGCGGGAGGACGCGGGATAATGAGCAGTTCTTC. V usage is TRBV5-1 and J usage is TRBJ2-1, with 15 bases matching TRBD2. With V trimmed by 2 bases and J by 7 bases, 13 bases remained unmatched. The CDR3 spans 19 residues. Germline assignment: CDR1 SGHRS and CDR2 YFSETQ.

The J gene is TRBJ1-1, the V gene TRBV9; the match to TRBD1 covers 8 bases. V shed 4 bases and J 7 bases; nucleotides not matched to a gene: 12. Germline-derived CDR1 and CDR2 are SGDLS and YYNGEE. The length of the CDR3 is 15 residues. CDR3 nucleotides: TGTGCCAGCAGCCCGAGGATGGACAGGGCTGATGAAGCTTTCTTT. This encodes CASSPRMDRADEAFF.

This chain uses TRBV6-5 with TRBJ2-1; 8 bases map to TRBD1. CDR1 is MNHEY, CDR2 SVGAGI, per germline. Trimming removed 2 bases from V and 10 bases from J; junction bases left unmatched: 4. CDR3 size: 13 residues. This chain's CDR3 is CASSYRTGGEQFF. The CDR3 DNA follows: TGTGCCAGCAGTTACCGAACAGGGGGGGAGCAGTTCTTC.

The rearrangement links TRBV5-1 to TRBJ2-2; 8 bases match TRBD1. The V segment lost 0 bases and the J segment 6 bases; nucleotides outside the gene matches: 4. The V gene's germline CDR1 is SGHRS and CDR2 YFSETQ. The CDR3 has 15 residues. In nucleotides, the CDR3 is TGCGCCAGCAGCTTGGAGGGACAGGTCCCCGGGGAGCTGTTTTTT. It specifies CASSLEGQVPGELFF.

This sequence joins TRBV27 and TRBJ2-7, with D possibly being TRBD1 (5 bases). Trimming removed 2 bases from V and 6 bases from J, with 11 bases in between. Germline V gene sequence: CDR1 MNHEY, CDR2 SMNVEV (reference sequence). CDR3 length: 13 amino acids. The CDR3 nucleotides read TGTGCCAGCAGTTTAGGGAAAAGGGGCGAGCAGTACTTC. Encoded protein: CASSLGKRGEQYF.

The gene calls are TRBV29-1 and TRBJ2-1; weak D call: TRBD1 (5 bases). The CDR3 is 13 amino acids. CDR1 is SQVTM and CDR2 is ANQGSEA in the germline V gene. Trimming removed 7 bases from V and 4 bases from J, with 14 bases in between. CDR3 protein: CSAWVRGYNEQFF. The CDR3 coding sequence is TGCAGCGCCTGGGTTAGGGGATACAATGAGCAGTTCTTC.

The chain links TRBV7-9 to TRBJ1-1; TRBD1 might be the D (5 bases). The CDR3 spans 11 residues. V lost 5 bases to trimming and J lost 11 bases, with 12 bases between them. Per the germline V gene, CDR1 is SEHNR and CDR2 is FQNEAQ (reference sequence). Here the CDR3 reads CASSHQGRAFF. CDR3 nucleotide sequence: TGTGCCAGCAGCCACCAGGGTCGGGCTTTCTTT.

This clone was seen once. The rearrangement joins TRBV6-6 to TRBJ2-2; unclear D gene. Between the trimmed V and J ends, which lost 7 bases and 0 bases, there was a span of 6 bases. There are 13 residues in the CDR3. The germline CDR1 and CDR2 sequences are MNHNY and SVGAGI (reference sequence). The CDR3 DNA follows: TGTGCCAGCATCCGGGCGAACACCGGGGAGCTGTTTTTT. Residues: CASIRANTGELFF.

The gene calls are TRBV6-5 and TRBJ1-2; unclear D gene. The CDR3 is 13 residues long. The V gene's germline CDR1 is MNHEY and CDR2 SVGAGI. The V end was cut by 0 bases, the J end by 9 bases, with 11 bases between. CDR3 residues: CASSYSGKDSYTF. DNA of the CDR3: TGTGCCAGCAGTTACTCGGGAAAAGATAGCTACACCTTC.

The V gene is TRBV19, the J gene TRBJ1-3; perhaps TRBD1 as D (5 bases). There are 16 residues in the CDR3. CDR1 LNHDA and CDR2 SQIVND come from the germline V gene (reference sequence). Trimming removed 5 bases at V and 0 bases at J, with 14 bases between. CDR3 amino acids: CASSLGQGNSGNTIYF. CDR3 in DNA: TGTGCCAGTAGTTTGGGGCAGGGCAACTCTGGAAACACCATATATTTT.

The chain has TRBV13 and TRBJ1-3; TRBD1 is a possible D gene (6 bases). V lost 5 bases, J lost 4 bases, and 21 bases lay in between. The germline V gene has CDR1 PRHDT and CDR2 FYEKMQ (reference sequence). The CDR3 runs to 17 residues. The CDR3 bases are TGTGCCAGCAGCCCCACCCGAGACAGGTCGTACGGAAACACCATATATTTT. Amino acids: CASSPTRDRSYGNTIYF. Drawing the rest from reference TRBV13 and TRBJ1-3, the complete variable domain is AAGVIQSPRHLIKEKRETATLKCYPIPRHDTVYWYQQGPGQDPQFLISFYEKMQSDKGSIPDRFSAQQFSDYHSELNMSSLELGDSALYFCASSPTRDRSYGNTIYFGEGSWLTVV.

This chain uses TRBV5-8 with TRBJ1-6, with D unclear. V was pared by 4 bases and J by 9 bases, with 11 bases between. From germline, CDR1 is SGHTS and CDR2 YDEGEE. CDR3 length: 13 residues. The CDR3 loop is CASSQTTRSPLHF. For the CDR3, the DNA is TGTGCCAGCAGCCAGACGACGCGTTCACCCCTCCACTTT.

The V gene is TRBV7-3, the J gene TRBJ2-1; 9 nucleotides align to TRBD2. V trimming: 5 bases; J trimming: 9 bases; junction bases outside the gene matches: 14. The germline V gene has CDR1 SGHTA and CDR2 FQGTGA. The length of the CDR3 is 16 residues. The CDR3 DNA reads TGTGCCAGCAGCCTATCGCGAGCGGGGGGACTGAGTGAGCAGTTCTTC. Translated, it gives CASSLSRAGGLSEQFF.

This chain uses TRBV2 with TRBJ1-1; TRBD1 matches 7 bases. CDR3 size: 13 residues. Germline V CDR1 and CDR2: SNHLY, FYNNEI. V lost 8 bases and J lost 1; bases outside the gene matches: 4. In nucleotides, the CDR3 is TGTGCCAGCCACCGGGACAGGAACACTGAAGCTTTCTTT. Its translation is CASHRDRNTEAFF.

The chain combines TRBV7-2 with TRBJ2-3; 7 bases agree with TRBD2. From germline, CDR1 is SGHTA and CDR2 FQGNSA. The CDR3 is made up of 15 amino acids. V shed 1 base and J 2 bases; nucleotides not matched to a gene: 3. The CDR3 region has the DNA TGTGCCAGCAGCTTAGTCGGACTAGTCACAGATACGCAGTATTTT. Encoded protein: CASSLVGLVTDTQYF.

J is TRBJ1-1 and V is TRBV6-6; weak D call: TRBD1 (5 bases). V lost 4 bases and J 1 base, leaving 16 bases between the germline ends. CDR3 size: 16 residues. The germline V gene has CDR1 MNHNY and CDR2 SVGAGI (reference sequence). The CDR3 loop reads CASSFIPGPTNTEAFF. CDR3 nucleotides: TGTGCCAGCAGTTTTATTCCGGGACCTACGAACACTGAAGCTTTCTTT.

The CDR3 DNA reads TGTGCCAGCAGCAACGACGGAAACTATGGCTACACCTTC. Protein: CASSNDGNYGYTF. The chain employs TRBV5-5 and TRBJ1-2, with D unclear. Germline V gene sequence: CDR1 SGHKS, CDR2 YYEKEE (reference sequence). Trimming stripped 4 bases from V and 2 bases from J, with 9 bases between. The CDR3 length is 13 residues.

The J gene is TRBJ2-2, the V gene TRBV7-9; TRBD2 aligns across 8 bases. Germline V gene sequence: CDR1 SEHNR, CDR2 FQNEAQ (reference sequence). Germline trimming cut 2 bases from V and 3 bases from J; bases unmatched to any gene: 5. This CDR3 has 16 residues. CDR3 DNA: TGTGCCAGCAGCTTATCCAGCGGGGGTGACACCGGGGAGCTGTTTTTT. This codes for CASSLSSGGDTGELFF.

The chain carries TRBV5-6 and TRBJ1-1, with 10 bases fitting TRBD1. With 0 bases clipped from V and 5 bases from J, the junction kept 4 bases outside the gene matches. Germline V gene data show CDR1 as SGHDT and CDR2 as YYEEEE. The length of the CDR3 is 15 residues. CDR3 bases: TGTGCCAGCAGCTTGGGTCGGACAGGGGGGACTGAAGCTTTCTTT. The encoded protein is CASSLGRTGGTEAFF.

This clone was observed once. The genes are TRBV4-3 and TRBJ1-4, with D perhaps matching TRBD1 (5 bases). Germline values: CDR1 LGHNA, CDR2 YSLEER. CDR3 size: 14 residues. The V gene lost 5 bases and the J gene lost 5 bases, with 12 bases spanning the gap. CDR3 protein: CASSFRVNNEKLFF. The DNA for the CDR3 is TGCGCCAGCAGCTTCAGGGTTAACAATGAAAAACTGTTTTTT.

The V gene is TRBV6-5, the J gene TRBJ2-7; 8 bases agree with TRBD2. Germline-derived CDR1 and CDR2 are MNHEY and SVGAGI. There are 14 residues in the CDR3. The V segment lost 2 bases and the J segment 2 bases; nucleotides outside the gene matches: 2. CDR3 residues: CASSYREGPYEQYF. The DNA of the CDR3 is TGTGCCAGCAGTTACCGGGAGGGACCCTACGAGCAGTACTTC.

The V gene is TRBV9, the J gene TRBJ1-3, with 8 bases matching TRBD1. This CDR3 comprises 16 residues. V lost 0 bases and J lost 0; bases outside the gene matches: 2. CDR1 SGDLS and CDR2 YYNGEE come from the germline V gene. CDR3 in DNA: TGTGCCAGCAGCGTAGCAGGGGGCGGCTCTGGAAACACCATATATTTT. Residues: CASSVAGGGSGNTIYF.

CDR3 in amino acids: CASSYSILGHTEAFF. The CDR3 DNA reads TGTGCCAGCAGTTACTCGATTCTGGGGCACACTGAAGCTTTCTTT. The V call is TRBV6-5, the J call TRBJ1-1; perhaps TRBD1 as D (5 bases). CDR1 is MNHEY and CDR2 is SVGAGI in the germline V gene. This CDR3 contains 15 residues. Trimming removed 0 bases at V and 3 bases at J, with 11 bases between.

The chain is built from TRBV2 and TRBJ1-2; 8 bases line up with TRBD1. The germline CDR1 and CDR2 sequences are SNHLY and FYNNEI. V lost 7 bases, J lost 2 bases, and 9 bases stayed unmatched. CDR3 size: 15 residues. In DNA, the CDR3 is TGTGCCAGCATTAAAACCAGGGGGCCGAACTATGGCTACACCTTC. It yields the protein CASIKTRGPNYGYTF.

This clone was seen only a few times. The rearrangement links TRBV14 to TRBJ2-7; D gene uncertain. The CDR3 has 13 residues. V lost 2 bases, J lost 4 bases, and 9 bases lay in between. Germline V CDR1 and CDR2: SGHDN, FVKESK. The CDR3 DNA is TGTGCCAGCAGCCAAATCTATGGGTACGAGCAGTACTTC. Translating gives CASSQIYGYEQYF.